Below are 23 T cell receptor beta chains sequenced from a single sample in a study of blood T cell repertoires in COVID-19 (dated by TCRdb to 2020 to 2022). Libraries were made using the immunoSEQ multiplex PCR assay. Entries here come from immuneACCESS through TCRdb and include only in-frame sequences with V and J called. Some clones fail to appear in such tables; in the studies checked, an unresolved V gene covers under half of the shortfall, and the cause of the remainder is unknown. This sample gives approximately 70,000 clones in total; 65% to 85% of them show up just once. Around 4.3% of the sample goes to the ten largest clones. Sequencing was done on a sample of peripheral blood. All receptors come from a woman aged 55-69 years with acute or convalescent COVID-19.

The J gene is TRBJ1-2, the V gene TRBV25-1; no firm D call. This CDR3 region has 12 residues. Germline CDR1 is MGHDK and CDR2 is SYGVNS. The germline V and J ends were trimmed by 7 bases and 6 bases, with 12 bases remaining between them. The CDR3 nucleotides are TGTGCCAGCAATGGCCCCCCTGATGGCTACACCTTC. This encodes CASNGPPDGYTF.

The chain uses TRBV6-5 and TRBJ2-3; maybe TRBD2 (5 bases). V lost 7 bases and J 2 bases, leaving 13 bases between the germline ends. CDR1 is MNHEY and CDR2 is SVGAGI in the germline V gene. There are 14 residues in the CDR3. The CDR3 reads CASNLRALTDTQYF. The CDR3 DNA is TGTGCCAGCAACTTGCGGGCCCTCACAGATACGCAGTATTTT.

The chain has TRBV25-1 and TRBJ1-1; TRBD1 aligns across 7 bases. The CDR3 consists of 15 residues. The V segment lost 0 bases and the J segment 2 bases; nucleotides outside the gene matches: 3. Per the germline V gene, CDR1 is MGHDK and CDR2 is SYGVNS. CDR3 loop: CASSEYRTGNTEAFF. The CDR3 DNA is TGTGCCAGCAGTGAATACCGGACAGGAAACACTGAAGCTTTCTTT.

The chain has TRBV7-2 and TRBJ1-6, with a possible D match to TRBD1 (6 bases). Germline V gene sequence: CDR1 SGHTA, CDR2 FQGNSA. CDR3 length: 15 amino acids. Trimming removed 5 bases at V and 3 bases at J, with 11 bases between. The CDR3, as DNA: TGTGCCAGCAGCAGGGGGGGGAGCTATAATTCACCCCTCCACTTT. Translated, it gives CASSRGGSYNSPLHF.

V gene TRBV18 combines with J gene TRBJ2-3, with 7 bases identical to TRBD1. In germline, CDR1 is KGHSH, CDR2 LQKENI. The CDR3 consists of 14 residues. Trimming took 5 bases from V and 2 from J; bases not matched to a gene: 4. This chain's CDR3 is CASSTRGPTDTQYF. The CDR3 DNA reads TGTGCCAGCTCAACAAGGGGGCCCACAGATACGCAGTATTTT.

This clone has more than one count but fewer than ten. The CDR3 here is CASSIPGQNFNSPLHF. CDR3 DNA sequence: TGTGCCAGTAGTATCCCGGGACAGAATTTTAATTCACCCCTCCACTTT. The rearrangement links TRBV19 to TRBJ1-6; 7 bases map to TRBD1. The CDR3 is 16 residues long. The germline V gene has CDR1 LNHDA and CDR2 SQIVND (reference sequence). Trimming at V came to 3 bases and at J to 6 bases, leaving 8 bases not matched to a gene.

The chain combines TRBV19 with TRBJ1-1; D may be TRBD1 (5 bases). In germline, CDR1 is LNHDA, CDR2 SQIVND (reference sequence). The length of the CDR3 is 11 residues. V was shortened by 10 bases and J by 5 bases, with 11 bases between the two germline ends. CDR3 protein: CATIGDTEAFF. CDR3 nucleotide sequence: TGTGCCACCATAGGGGATACTGAAGCTTTCTTT.

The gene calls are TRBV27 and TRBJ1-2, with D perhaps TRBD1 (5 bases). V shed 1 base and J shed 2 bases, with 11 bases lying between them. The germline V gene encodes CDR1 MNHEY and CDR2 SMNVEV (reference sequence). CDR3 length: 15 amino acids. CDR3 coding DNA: TGTGCCAGCAGTTTATACCAGGGTTCCAACTATGGCTACACCTTC. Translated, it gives CASSLYQGSNYGYTF.

The CDR3 spells CASSHGTLFWVEQFF. The CDR3 nucleotides are TGTGCCAGCAGCCACGGGACACTGTTTTGGGTTGAGCAGTTCTTC. The chain combines TRBV14 with TRBJ2-1, with D possibly TRBD1 on 6 matching bases. The CDR3 sequence is 15 residues long. V dropped 3 bases and J dropped 9 bases, with 18 bases sitting between them. Per the germline V gene, CDR1 is SGHDN and CDR2 is FVKESK.

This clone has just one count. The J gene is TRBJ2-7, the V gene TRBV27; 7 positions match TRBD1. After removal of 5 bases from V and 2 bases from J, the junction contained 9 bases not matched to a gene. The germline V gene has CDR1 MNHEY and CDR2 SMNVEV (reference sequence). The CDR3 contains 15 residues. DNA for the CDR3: TGTGCCAGCAGTAGCCCGGGACAGTCAACCTACGAGCAGTACTTC. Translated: CASSSPGQSTYEQYF.

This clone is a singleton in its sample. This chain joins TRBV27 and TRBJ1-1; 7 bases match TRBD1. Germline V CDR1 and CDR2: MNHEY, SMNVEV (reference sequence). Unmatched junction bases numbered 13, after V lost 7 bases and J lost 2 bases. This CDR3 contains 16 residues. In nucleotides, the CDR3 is TGTGCCAGCAAGGAGGGGAAAGGGACAGATAACACTGAAGCTTTCTTT. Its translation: CASKEGKGTDNTEAFF.

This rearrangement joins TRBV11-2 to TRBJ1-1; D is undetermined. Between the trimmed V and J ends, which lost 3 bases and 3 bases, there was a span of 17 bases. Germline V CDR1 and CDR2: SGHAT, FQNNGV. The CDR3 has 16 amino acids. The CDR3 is CASSLEPWTGHTEAFF. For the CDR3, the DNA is TGTGCCAGCAGCTTGGAACCCTGGACTGGGCACACTGAAGCTTTCTTT.

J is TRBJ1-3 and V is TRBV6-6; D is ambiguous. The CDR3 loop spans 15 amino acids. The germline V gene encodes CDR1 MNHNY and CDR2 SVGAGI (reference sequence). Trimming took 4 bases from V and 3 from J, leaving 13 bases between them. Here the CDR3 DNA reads TGTGCCAGCAGTTGGGAGGGTAATTTTGGAAACACCATATATTTT. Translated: CASSWEGNFGNTIYF.

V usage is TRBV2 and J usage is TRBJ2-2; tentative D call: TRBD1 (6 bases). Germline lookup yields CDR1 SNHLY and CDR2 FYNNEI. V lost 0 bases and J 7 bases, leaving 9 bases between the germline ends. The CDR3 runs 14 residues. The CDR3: CASSEALRGGELFF. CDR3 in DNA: TGTGCCAGCAGTGAAGCGCTCAGGGGCGGGGAGCTGTTTTTT.

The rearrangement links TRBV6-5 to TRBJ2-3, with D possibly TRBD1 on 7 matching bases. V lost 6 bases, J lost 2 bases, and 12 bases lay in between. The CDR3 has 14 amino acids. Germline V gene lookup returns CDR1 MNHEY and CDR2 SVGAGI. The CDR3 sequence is CASSQGGLTDTQYF. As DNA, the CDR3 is TGTGCCAGCAGCCAGGGGGGACTCACAGATACGCAGTATTTT.

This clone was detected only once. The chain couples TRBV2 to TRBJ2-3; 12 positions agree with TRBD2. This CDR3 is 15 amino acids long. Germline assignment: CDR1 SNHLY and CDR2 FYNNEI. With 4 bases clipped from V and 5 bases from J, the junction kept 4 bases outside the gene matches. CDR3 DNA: TGTGCCAGCAGTGGAACTAGCGGGGGGAGAGATACGCAGTATTTT. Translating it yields CASSGTSGGRDTQYF.

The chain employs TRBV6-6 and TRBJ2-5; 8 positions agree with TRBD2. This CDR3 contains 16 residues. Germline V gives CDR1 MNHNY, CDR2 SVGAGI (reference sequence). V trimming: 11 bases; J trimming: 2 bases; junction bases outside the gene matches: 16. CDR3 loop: CARGGTGGGSQETQYF. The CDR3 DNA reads TGTGCCCGCGGGGGGACGGGCGGGGGAAGTCAAGAGACCCAGTACTTC.

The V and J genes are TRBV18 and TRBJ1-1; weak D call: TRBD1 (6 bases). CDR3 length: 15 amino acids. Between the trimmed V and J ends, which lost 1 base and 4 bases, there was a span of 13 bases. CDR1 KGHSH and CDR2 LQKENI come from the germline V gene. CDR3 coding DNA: TGTGCCAGCTCACCACTTTTTATCAGGGGCACTGAAGCTTTCTTT. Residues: CASSPLFIRGTEAFF.

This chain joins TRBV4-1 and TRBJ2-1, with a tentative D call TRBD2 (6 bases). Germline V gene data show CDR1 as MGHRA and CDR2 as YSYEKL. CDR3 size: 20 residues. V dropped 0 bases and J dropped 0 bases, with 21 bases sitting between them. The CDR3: CASSQDLRTIGGSSYNEQFF. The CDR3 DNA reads TGCGCCAGCAGCCAAGATCTTAGGACTATCGGAGGAAGCTCCTACAATGAGCAGTTCTTC.

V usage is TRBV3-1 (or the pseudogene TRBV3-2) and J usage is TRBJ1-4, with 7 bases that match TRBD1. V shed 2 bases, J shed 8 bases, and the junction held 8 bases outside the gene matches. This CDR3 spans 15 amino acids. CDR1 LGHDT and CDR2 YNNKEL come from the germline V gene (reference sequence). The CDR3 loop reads CASSQLQGSREKLFF. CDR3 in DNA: TGTGCCAGCAGCCAACTACAGGGGTCACGAGAAAAACTGTTTTTT.

CDR3 in DNA: TGTGCCAGCAGCTTATGGTTGTTCCCGGGGAACACTGAAGCTTTCTTT. Translating it yields CASSLWLFPGNTEAFF. The chain combines TRBV7-9 with TRBJ1-1, with D unresolved. CDR3 length: 16 residues. Trimming pared 2 bases from V and 1 base from J, leaving 14 bases between. The germline V gene encodes CDR1 SEHNR and CDR2 FQNEAQ (reference sequence). Combining the CDR3 with reference TRBV7-9 and TRBJ1-1 gives the whole variable domain DTGVSQNPRHKITKRGQNVTFRCDPISEHNRLYWYRQTLGQGPEFLTYFQNEAQLEKSRLLSDRFSAERPKGSFSTLEIQRTEQGDSAMYLCASSLWLFPGNTEAFFGQGTRLTVV.

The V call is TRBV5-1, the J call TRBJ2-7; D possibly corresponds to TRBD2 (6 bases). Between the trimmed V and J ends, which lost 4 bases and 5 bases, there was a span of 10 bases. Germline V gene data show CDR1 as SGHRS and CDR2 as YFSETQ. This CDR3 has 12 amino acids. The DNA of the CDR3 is TGCGCCAGCAGCCCGCCGGGGGACGAGCAGTACTTC. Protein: CASSPPGDEQYF.

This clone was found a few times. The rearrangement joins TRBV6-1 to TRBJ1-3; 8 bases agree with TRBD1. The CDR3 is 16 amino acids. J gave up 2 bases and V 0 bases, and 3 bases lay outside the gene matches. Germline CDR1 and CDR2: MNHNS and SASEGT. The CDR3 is CASSEAPQGAGNTIYF. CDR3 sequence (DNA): TGTGCCAGCAGTGAAGCACCACAGGGGGCTGGAAACACCATATATTTT.